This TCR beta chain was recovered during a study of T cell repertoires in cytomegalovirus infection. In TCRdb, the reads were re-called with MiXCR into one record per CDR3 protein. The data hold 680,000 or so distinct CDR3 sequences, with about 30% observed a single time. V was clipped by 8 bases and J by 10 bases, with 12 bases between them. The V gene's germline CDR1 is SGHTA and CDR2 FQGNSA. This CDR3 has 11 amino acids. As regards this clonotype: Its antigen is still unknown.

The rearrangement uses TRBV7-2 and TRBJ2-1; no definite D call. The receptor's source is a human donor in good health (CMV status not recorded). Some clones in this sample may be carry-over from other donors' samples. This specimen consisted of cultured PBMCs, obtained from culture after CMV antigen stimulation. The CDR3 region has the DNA TGTGCCAGCGGAAGTTGGCCCGAGCAGTTCTTC. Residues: CASGSWPEQFF.